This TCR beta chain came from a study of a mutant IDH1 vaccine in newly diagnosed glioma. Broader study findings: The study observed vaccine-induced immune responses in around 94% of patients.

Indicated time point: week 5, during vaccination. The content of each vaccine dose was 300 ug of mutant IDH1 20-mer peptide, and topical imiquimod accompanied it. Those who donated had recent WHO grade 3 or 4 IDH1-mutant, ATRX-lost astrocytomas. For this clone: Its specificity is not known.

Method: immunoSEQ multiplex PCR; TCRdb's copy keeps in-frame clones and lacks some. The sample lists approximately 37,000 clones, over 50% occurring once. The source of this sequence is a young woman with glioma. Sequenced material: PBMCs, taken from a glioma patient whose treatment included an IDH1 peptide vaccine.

The CDR3 loop is CASSLGETEAFF. DNA of the CDR3: TGTGCCAGCAGCTTAGGGGAAACTGAAGCTTTCTTT. The chain is built from TRBV7-9 and TRBJ1-1; D remains unclear. Germline CDR1 and CDR2: SEHNR and FQNEAQ (reference sequence). Deletions cut 1 base from V and 5 bases from J, with 5 bases between. This CDR3 comprises 12 residues.